This T cell receptor (beta chain) appears in the sequencing data of a study of regulatory T cells in long-lasting Graves disease. Study background: Antithyroid drugs had been taken by newly diagnosed Graves' patients for under 3 months. General observations from the study: Persistent disease samples used TRBV28, TRBJ1-2 and TRBJ2-5 preferentially. Patients with persistent disease shared 2,500 to 3,500 public clonotypes, outpacing the roughly 870 shared by new patients.

The TCR beta library used iRepertoire HTBI primers with Arm-PCR amplification of CDR3. Original analysis: Samples revealed under 65 TRBV and 14 TRBJ segments. From the multiplex PCR reads, TCRdb called clonotypes with MiXCR, one entry per CDR3 protein. TCRdb's processing, not the authors', yielded these V and J calls. The table shows approximately 350,000 distinct CDR3 sequences, with around 11% occurring only once. Time point indicated: newly diagnosed GD, antithyroid drugs for less than 3 months. Extracted RNA from PBMCs served as the source of the TCR library. Trimming took 7 bases from V and 3 from J; bases not matched to a gene: 11. Germline V gene lookup returns CDR1 SQVTM and CDR2 ANQGSEA. This CDR3 is built from 14 residues. Many counts were recorded for this clonotype. Its antigen is as yet unknown. A further study also used this sample, focusing on T cells in Graves' hyperthyroidism and ophthalmopathy.

Source: peripheral blood mononuclear cells (PBMCs), taken at new diagnosis, from a patient treated with antithyroid drugs. The source of this sequence is a woman between 18 and 29 years old with Graves disease. The chain combines TRBV29-1 with TRBJ1-2; TRBD1 agrees at 7 bases. The chain's CDR3 is CSETRTGGDYGYTF. The DNA of the CDR3 is TGCAGCGAAACACGGACAGGAGGCGACTATGGCTACACCTTC.